This entry concerns a single T cell receptor (beta chain). The data were obtained in a study of blood T cell repertoires in COVID-19. About the research overall: Specimens from acute and convalescent COVID-19 originated in the United States, Italy and Spain.

In the authors' methods: Counts of nucleated cells, estimated from reference gene primer amplification, were obtained. TCRdb's table, derived via immunoSEQ multiplex PCR, lists solely in-frame clones and lacks some. The DNA gave D and trimming, while V, J and clone size come from that table. The table lists 250,000 to 300,000 clones, around four fifths of them singletons, with roughly 4.6% in the top ten. The CDR3 covers 14 residues. Deletions cut 0 bases from V and 4 bases from J, with 9 bases between. CDR1 is LNHNV, CDR2 YYDKDF, per germline (reference sequence). The sample comprised peripheral blood. The chain recombines TRBV15 with TRBJ1-2; no clear D. This receptor was obtained from a man aged 60 to 75 who had recovered from COVID-19. DNA of the CDR3: TGTGCCACCAGCAGAGATCACCCGGGCTATGGCTACACCTTC. Its translation: CATSRDHPGYGYTF.